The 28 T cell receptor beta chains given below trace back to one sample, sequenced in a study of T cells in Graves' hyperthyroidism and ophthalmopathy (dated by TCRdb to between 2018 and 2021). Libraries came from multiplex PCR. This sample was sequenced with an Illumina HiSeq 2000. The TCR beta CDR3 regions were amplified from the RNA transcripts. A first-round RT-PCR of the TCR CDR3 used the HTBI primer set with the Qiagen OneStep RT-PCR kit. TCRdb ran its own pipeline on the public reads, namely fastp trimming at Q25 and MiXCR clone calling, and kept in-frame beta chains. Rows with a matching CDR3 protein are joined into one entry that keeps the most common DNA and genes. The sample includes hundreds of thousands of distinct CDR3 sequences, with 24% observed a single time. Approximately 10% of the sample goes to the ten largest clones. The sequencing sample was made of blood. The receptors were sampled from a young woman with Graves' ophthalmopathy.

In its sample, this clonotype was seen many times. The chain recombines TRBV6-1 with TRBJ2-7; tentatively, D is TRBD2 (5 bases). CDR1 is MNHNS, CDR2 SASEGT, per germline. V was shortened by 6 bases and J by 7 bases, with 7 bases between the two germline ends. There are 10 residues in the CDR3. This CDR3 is CASRTGEQYF. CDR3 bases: TGTGCCAGCAGGACGGGGGAGCAGTACTTC.

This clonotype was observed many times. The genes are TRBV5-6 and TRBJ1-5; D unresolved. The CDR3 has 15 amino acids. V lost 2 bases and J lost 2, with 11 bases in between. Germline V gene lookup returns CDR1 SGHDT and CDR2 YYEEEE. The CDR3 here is CASSFQAGGNQPQHF. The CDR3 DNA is TGTGCCAGCAGCTTTCAGGCCGGGGGCAATCAGCCCCAGCATTTT.

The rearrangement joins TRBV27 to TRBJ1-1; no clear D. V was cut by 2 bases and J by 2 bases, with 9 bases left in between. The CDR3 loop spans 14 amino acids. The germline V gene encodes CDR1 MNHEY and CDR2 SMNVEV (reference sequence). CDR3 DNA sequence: TGTGCCAGCAGTTTAACGTGGAGAAACACTGAAGCTTTCTTT. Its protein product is CASSLTWRNTEAFF.

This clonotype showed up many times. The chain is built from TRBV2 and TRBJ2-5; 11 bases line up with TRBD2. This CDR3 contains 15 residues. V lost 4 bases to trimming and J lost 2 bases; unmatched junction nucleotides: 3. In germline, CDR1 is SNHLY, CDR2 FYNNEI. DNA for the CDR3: TGTGCCAGCAGTGCCGTAGCGGGGGGGCAAGAGACCCAGTACTTC. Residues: CASSAVAGGQETQYF.

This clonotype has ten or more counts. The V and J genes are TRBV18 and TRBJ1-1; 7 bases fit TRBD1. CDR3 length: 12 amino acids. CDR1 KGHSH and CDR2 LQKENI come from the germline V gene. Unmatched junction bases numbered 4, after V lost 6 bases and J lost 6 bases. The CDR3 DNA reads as TGTGCCAGCTCGCCGACAGGGTCTGAAGCTTTCTTT. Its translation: CASSPTGSEAFF.

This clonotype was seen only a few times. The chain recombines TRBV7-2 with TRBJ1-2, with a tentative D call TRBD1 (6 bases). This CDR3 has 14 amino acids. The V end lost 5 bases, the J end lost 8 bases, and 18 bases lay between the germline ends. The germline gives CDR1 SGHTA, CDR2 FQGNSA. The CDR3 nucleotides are TGTGCCAGCAGCGGCCTAGGGGGGGCTTGGGGCTACACCTTC. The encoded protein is CASSGLGGAWGYTF.

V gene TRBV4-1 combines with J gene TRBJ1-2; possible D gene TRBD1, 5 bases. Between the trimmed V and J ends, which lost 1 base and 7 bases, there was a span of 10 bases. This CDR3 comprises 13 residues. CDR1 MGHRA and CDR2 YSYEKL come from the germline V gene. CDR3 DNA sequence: TGCGCCAGCAGCCAAGTAGGGGCGGGTGGCTACACCTTC. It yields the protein CASSQVGAGGYTF.

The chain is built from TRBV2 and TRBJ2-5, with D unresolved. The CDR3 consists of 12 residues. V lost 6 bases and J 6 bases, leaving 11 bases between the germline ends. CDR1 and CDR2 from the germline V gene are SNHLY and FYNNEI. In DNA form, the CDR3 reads TGTGCCAGCAGCATGGGGTTTCAGACCCAGTACTTC. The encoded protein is CASSMGFQTQYF. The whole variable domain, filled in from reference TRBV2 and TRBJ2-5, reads EPEVTQTPSHQVTQMGQEVILRCVPISNHLYFYWYRQILGQKVEFLVSFYNNEISEKSEIFDDQFSVERPDGSNFTLKIRSTKLEDSAMYFCASSMGFQTQYFGPGTRLLVL.

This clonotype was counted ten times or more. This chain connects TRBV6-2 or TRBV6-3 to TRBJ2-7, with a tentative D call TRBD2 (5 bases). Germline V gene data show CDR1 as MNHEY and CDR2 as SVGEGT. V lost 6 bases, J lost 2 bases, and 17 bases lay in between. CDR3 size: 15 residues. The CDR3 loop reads CASSRASGNPYEQYF. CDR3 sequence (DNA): TGTGCCAGCAGCCGAGCCAGCGGTAACCCCTACGAGCAGTACTTC.

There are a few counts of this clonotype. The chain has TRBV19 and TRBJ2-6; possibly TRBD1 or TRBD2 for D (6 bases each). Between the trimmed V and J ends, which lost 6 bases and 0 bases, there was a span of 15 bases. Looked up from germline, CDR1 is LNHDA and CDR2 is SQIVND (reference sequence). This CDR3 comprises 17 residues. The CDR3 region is CASRPEGGNSGANVLTF. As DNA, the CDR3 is TGTGCCAGTAGACCCGAGGGGGGAAACTCTGGGGCCAACGTCCTGACTTTC.

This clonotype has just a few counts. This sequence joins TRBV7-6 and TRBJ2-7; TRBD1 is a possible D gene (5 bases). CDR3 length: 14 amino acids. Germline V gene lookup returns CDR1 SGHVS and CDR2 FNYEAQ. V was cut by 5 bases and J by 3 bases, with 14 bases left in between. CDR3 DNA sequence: TGTGCCAGCAGCCAGGCGCAGGGTAGCTACGAGCAGTACTTC. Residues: CASSQAQGSYEQYF.

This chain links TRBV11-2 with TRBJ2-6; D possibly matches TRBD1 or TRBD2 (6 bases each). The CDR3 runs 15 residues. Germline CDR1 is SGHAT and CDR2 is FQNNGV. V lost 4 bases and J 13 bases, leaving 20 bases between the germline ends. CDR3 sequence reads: CASSSSGGVLRVLTF. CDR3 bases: TGTGCCAGCAGCTCGTCCGGGGGCGTTTTAAGGGTCCTGACTTTC.

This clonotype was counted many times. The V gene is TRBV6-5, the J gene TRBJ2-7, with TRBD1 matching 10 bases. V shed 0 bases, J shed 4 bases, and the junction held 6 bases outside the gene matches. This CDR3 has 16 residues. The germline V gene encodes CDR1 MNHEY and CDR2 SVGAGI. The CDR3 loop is CASSYSKPGQGYEQYF. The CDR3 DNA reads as TGTGCCAGCAGTTACTCAAAGCCGGGACAGGGGTACGAGCAGTACTTC.

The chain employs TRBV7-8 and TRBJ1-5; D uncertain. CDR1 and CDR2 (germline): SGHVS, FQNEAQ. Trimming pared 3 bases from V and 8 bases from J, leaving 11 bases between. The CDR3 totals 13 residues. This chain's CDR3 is CASSLAGGKPQHF. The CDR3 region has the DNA TGTGCCAGCAGCTTGGCTGGTGGTAAGCCCCAGCATTTT.

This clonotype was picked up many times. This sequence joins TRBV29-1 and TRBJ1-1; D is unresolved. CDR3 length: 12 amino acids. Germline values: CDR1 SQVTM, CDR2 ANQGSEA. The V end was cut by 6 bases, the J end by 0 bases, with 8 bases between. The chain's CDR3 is CSVQVMNTEAFF. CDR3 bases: TGCAGCGTCCAGGTCATGAACACTGAAGCTTTCTTT.

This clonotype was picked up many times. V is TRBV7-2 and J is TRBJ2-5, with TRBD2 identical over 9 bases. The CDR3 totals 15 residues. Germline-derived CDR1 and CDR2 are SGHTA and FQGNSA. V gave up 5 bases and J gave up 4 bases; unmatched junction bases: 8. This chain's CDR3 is CASSIAGGRLETQYF. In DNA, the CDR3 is TGTGCCAGCAGCATCGCGGGGGGGCGGTTAGAGACCCAGTACTTC.

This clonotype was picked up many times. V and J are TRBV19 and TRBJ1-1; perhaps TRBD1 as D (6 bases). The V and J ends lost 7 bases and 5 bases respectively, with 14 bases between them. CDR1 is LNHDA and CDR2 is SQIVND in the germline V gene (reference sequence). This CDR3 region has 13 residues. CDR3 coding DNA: TGTGCCAGTATGGTGGGGGCGTGGACTGAAGCTTTCTTT. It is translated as CASMVGAWTEAFF.

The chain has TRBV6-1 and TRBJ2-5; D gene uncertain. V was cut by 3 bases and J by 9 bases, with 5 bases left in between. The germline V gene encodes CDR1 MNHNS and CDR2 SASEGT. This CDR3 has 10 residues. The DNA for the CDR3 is TGTGCCAGCAGTGATCGGCCCCAGTACTTC. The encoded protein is CASSDRPQYF.

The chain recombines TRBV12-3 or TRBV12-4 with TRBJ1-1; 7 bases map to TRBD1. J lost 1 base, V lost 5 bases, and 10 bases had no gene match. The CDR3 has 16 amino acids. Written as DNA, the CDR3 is TGTGCCAGCAGTCCGGACAGGCCGATCTGGAACACTGAAGCTTTCTTT. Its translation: CASSPDRPIWNTEAFF.

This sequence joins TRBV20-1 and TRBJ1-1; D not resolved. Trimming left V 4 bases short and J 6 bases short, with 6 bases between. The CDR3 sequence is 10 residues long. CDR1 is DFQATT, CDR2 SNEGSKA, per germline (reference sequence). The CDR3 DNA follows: TGCAGTGCTACGGGCTCTGAAGCTTTCTTT. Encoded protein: CSATGSEAFF.

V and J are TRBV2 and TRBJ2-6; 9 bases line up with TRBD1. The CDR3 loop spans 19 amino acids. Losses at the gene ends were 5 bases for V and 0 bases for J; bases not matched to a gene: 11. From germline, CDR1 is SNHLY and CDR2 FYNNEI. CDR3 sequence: CASSYLPGQGLSGANVLTF. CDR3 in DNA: TGTGCCAGCAGTTACTTACCGGGACAGGGCCTCTCTGGGGCCAACGTCCTGACTTTC. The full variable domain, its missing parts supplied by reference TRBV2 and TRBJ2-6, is EPEVTQTPSHQVTQMGQEVILRCVPISNHLYFYWYRQILGQKVEFLVSFYNNEISEKSEIFDDQFSVERPDGSNFTLKIRSTKLEDSAMYFCASSYLPGQGLSGANVLTFGAGSRLTVL.

CDR3 region: CASSQVRGYEQYF. The CDR3 nucleotides are TGTGCCAGCAGCCAAGTCAGGGGATACGAGCAGTACTTC. The chain joins TRBV14 to TRBJ2-7, with D maybe TRBD1 (6 bases). The CDR3 has 13 residues. Germline lookup yields CDR1 SGHDN and CDR2 FVKESK. V shed 1 base and J shed 4 bases, with 8 bases lying between them.

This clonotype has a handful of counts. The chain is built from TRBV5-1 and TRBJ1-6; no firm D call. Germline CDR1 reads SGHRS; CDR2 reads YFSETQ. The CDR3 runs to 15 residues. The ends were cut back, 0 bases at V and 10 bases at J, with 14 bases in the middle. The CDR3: CASSLEQAGRSPLHF. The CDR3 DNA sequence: TGCGCCAGCAGCTTGGAGCAGGCGGGTCGCTCACCCCTCCACTTT. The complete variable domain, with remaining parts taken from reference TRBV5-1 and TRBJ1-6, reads KAGVTQTPRYLIKTRGQQVTLSCSPISGHRSVSWYQQTPGQGLQFLFEYFSETQRNKGNFPGRFSGRQFSNSRSEMNVSTLELGDSALYLCASSLEQAGRSPLHFGNGTRLTVT.

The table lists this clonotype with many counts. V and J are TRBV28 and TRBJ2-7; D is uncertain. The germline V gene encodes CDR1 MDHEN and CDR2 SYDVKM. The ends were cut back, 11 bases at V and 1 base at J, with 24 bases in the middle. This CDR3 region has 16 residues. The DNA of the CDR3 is TGTGCCTCGCGGCGGTACTTGACTTCAGGATCCTACGAGCAGTACTTC. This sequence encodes CASRRYLTSGSYEQYF.

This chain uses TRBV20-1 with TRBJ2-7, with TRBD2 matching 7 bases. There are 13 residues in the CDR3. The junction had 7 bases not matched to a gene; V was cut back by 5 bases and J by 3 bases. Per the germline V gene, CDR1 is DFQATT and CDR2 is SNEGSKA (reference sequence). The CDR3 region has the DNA TGCAGTGCTCCGATAGCGGGTGACTACGAGCAGTACTTC. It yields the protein CSAPIAGDYEQYF.

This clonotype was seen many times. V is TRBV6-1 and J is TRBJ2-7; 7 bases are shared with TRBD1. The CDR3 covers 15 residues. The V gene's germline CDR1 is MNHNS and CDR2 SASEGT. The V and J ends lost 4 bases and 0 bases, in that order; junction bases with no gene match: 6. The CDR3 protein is CASSAVAGGSYEQYF. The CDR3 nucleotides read TGTGCCAGCAGTGCCGTCGCAGGGGGCTCCTACGAGCAGTACTTC.

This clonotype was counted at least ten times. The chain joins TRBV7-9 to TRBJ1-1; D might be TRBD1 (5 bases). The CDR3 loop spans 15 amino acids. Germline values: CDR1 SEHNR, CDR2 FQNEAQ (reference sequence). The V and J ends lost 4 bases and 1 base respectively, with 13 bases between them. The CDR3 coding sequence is TGTGCCAGCAGCTCAAGGGGTTCCGGGAACACTGAAGCTTTCTTT. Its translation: CASSSRGSGNTEAFF.

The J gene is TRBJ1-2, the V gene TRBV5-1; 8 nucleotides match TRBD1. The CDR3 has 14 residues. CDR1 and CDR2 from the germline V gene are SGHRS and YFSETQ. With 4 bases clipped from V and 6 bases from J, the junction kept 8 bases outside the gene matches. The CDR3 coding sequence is TGCGCCAGCAGCCTGGAGTCGACAGGGGATGGCTACACCTTC. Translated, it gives CASSLESTGDGYTF.